A single sample is the source of the 26 T cell receptor beta chains below, sequenced in a study of cytomegalovirus exposure and HLA in healthy donors. PCR involved 60 Vbeta and 13 Jbeta primers. Sequenced by immunoSEQ multiplex PCR; TCRdb stores in-frame clones only, minus some. The profile shows approximately 130,000 clones, over 75% of them singletons. The sample was PBMCs. These receptors were collected from a woman between 18 and 29 years old in good health and CMV-seronegative.

A few counts support this clone. V usage is TRBV18 and J usage is TRBJ2-7; unclear D gene. The germline gives CDR1 KGHSH, CDR2 LQKENI. Trimming removed 2 bases at V and 4 bases at J, with 9 bases between. The CDR3 length is 13 residues. This CDR3 is CASSPGPLYEQYF. DNA for the CDR3: TGTGCCAGCTCACCAGGCCCCTTATACGAGCAGTACTTC.

This sequence joins TRBV27 and TRBJ1-2, with D possibly being TRBD1 (6 bases). V lost 7 bases to trimming and J lost 6 bases, with 18 bases between them. The CDR3 totals 14 residues. Looked up from germline, CDR1 is MNHEY and CDR2 is SMNVEV (reference sequence). The CDR3 DNA follows: TGTGCCAGCACCACCCTCACAGGGCGCAATGGCTACACCTTC. As protein: CASTTLTGRNGYTF.

V gene TRBV18 combines with J gene TRBJ2-3; D is unclear. The CDR3 has 16 residues. In germline, CDR1 is KGHSH, CDR2 LQKENI. V gave up 3 bases and J gave up 4 bases, with 17 bases separating them. The CDR3 sequence is CASSPPGSVTPDTQYF. CDR3 nucleotide sequence: TGTGCCAGCTCACCGCCCGGGTCAGTGACCCCAGATACGCAGTATTTT.

This clone appeared once. The chain combines TRBV7-9 with TRBJ2-5; no definite D call. The CDR3 has 13 residues. Germline V lookup: CDR1 SEHNR, CDR2 FQNEAQ (reference sequence). V lost 6 bases, J lost 2 bases, and 10 bases lay in between. CDR3 nucleotide sequence: TGTGCCAGCAGAAAAGCCGAACAAGAGACCCAGTACTTC. It codes for CASRKAEQETQYF.

The chain combines TRBV18 with TRBJ1-5; the D is unclear. This CDR3 contains 13 residues. V was clipped by 3 bases and J by 5 bases, with 8 bases between them. Germline V lookup: CDR1 KGHSH, CDR2 LQKENI. Here the CDR3 reads CASSPSRDQPQHF. In nucleotides, the CDR3 is TGTGCCAGCTCACCCTCACGGGATCAGCCCCAGCATTTT.

V is TRBV10-3 and J is TRBJ1-5, with TRBD1 matching 7 bases. V was pared by 6 bases and J by 5 bases, with 4 bases of the junction left unmatched. CDR3 size: 13 residues. CDR1 and CDR2 (germline): ENHRY, SYGVKD. CDR3 loop: CAIRPDRDQPQHF. The CDR3 nucleotides are TGTGCCATCAGACCCGACAGGGATCAGCCCCAGCATTTT.

The rearrangement links TRBV5-1 to TRBJ2-3; maybe TRBD1 (5 bases). Per germline, CDR1 SGHRS and CDR2 YFSETQ. The CDR3 is 15 residues long. V lost 4 bases and J lost 1, with 13 bases in between. CDR3 sequence (DNA): TGCGCCAGCAGCCCTCAGGGTCCACGCACAGATACGCAGTATTTT. Translating gives CASSPQGPRTDTQYF.

The chain links TRBV2 to TRBJ2-1, with 12 bases identical to TRBD2. The V segment lost 4 bases and the J segment 9 bases; nucleotides outside the gene matches: 7. The CDR3 has 15 amino acids. Germline-derived CDR1 and CDR2 are SNHLY and FYNNEI. CDR3 amino acids: CASSALGTSGFEQFF. CDR3 bases: TGTGCCAGCAGTGCTTTAGGGACTAGCGGGTTTGAGCAGTTCTTC.

The chain is built from TRBV2 and TRBJ2-1; TRBD2 matches at 12 bases. The CDR3 extends over 15 amino acids. The germline CDR1 and CDR2 sequences are SNHLY and FYNNEI. Trimming removed 7 bases from V and 3 bases from J; junction bases left unmatched: 4. The CDR3 sequence: CASNGLAGLYNEQFF. The CDR3, as DNA: TGTGCCAGCAACGGACTAGCGGGGCTCTACAATGAGCAGTTCTTC.

V and J are TRBV5-6 and TRBJ1-1, with 7 bases aligning to TRBD1. Germline CDR1 is SGHDT and CDR2 is YYEEEE. CDR3 length: 13 amino acids. Trimming at V came to 4 bases and at J to 4 bases, leaving 4 bases not matched to a gene. In DNA, the CDR3 is TGTGCCAGCAGCCGGGACAGAGTCACTGAAGCTTTCTTT. It translates to CASSRDRVTEAFF. The variable domain in full, with the rest retrieved from reference TRBV5-6 and TRBJ1-1, is DAGVTQSPTHLIKTRGQQVTLRCSPKSGHDTVSWYQQALGQGPQFIFQYYEEEERQRGNFPDRFSGHQFPNYSSELNVNALLLGDSALYLCASSRDRVTEAFFGQGTRLTVV.

This clone occurred once. The chain carries TRBV4-2 and TRBJ2-1; 7 positions agree with TRBD1. Germline V gene data show CDR1 as LGHNA and CDR2 as YNFKEQ. This CDR3 is 15 amino acids long. V gave up 4 bases and J gave up 6 bases; unmatched junction bases: 9. Here the CDR3 reads CASSRDLGQTNEQFF. CDR3 coding DNA: TGTGCCAGCAGCCGAGATCTGGGACAGACCAATGAGCAGTTCTTC.

The chain is built from TRBV29-1 and TRBJ1-2, with D unresolved. Germline CDR1 SQVTM, CDR2 ANQGSEA. CDR3 length equals 13 residues. Trimming left V 2 bases short and J 5 bases short, with 12 bases between. The CDR3 region is CSVESSESYGYTF. The DNA for the CDR3 is TGCAGCGTTGAAAGTTCGGAGAGTTATGGCTACACCTTC.

This clone was seen a few times. This chain connects TRBV5-1 to TRBJ1-4; 8 bases map to TRBD1. CDR3 length: 16 amino acids. Germline CDR1 reads SGHRS; CDR2 reads YFSETQ. V gave up 4 bases and J gave up 5 bases; unmatched junction bases: 10. CDR3 sequence: CASSTRGQGENEKLFF. CDR3 coding DNA: TGCGCCAGCAGCACCAGGGGGCAGGGGGAGAATGAAAAACTGTTTTTT. The entire variable domain, with the rest obtained from reference TRBV5-1 and TRBJ1-4, is as follows: KAGVTQTPRYLIKTRGQQVTLSCSPISGHRSVSWYQQTPGQGLQFLFEYFSETQRNKGNFPGRFSGRQFSNSRSEMNVSTLELGDSALYLCASSTRGQGENEKLFFGSGTQLSVL.

The V call is TRBV27, the J call TRBJ1-2; no clear D. Trimming took 0 bases from V and 10 from J, leaving 18 bases between them. CDR3 size: 15 residues. The germline V gene encodes CDR1 MNHEY and CDR2 SMNVEV (reference sequence). CDR3 loop: CASSLSMASAVSYTF. The CDR3 nucleotides are TGTGCCAGCAGTTTATCGATGGCTTCTGCAGTTTCCTACACCTTC.

The CDR3 loop reads CASSFGTGRNEQFF. The CDR3 coding sequence is TGTGCCAGCAGCTTTGGGACAGGGCGCAATGAGCAGTTCTTC. The chain employs TRBV7-2 and TRBJ2-1, with TRBD1 matching 9 bases. The V gene end was trimmed by 3 bases and the J gene end by 6 bases; junction bases not matched to a gene: 3. The germline V gene encodes CDR1 SGHTA and CDR2 FQGNSA. The CDR3 has 14 amino acids.

This chain uses TRBV7-9 with TRBJ1-1, with D tentatively TRBD1 (6 bases). This CDR3 is 18 amino acids long. The germline CDR1 and CDR2 sequences are SEHNR and FQNEAQ (reference sequence). Trimming pared 4 bases from V and 0 bases from J, leaving 21 bases between. CDR3 nucleotide sequence: TGTGCCAGCAGCTCCCTTTTAGGGGGGGTCCGAATGAACACTGAAGCTTTCTTT. As protein: CASSSLLGGVRMNTEAFF.

The gene calls are TRBV4-1 and TRBJ2-1, with D possibly TRBD2 on 5 matching bases. The CDR3 is 14 amino acids. CDR1 is MGHRA, CDR2 YSYEKL, per germline. The germline V and J ends were trimmed by 0 bases and 9 bases, with 12 bases remaining between them. The DNA of the CDR3 is TGCGCCAGCAGCCAAGATTTTGAGGGCGGTGAGCAGTTCTTC. The encoded protein is CASSQDFEGGEQFF.

This clone occurred once. The chain recombines TRBV5-1 with TRBJ2-1; 10 nucleotides align to TRBD1. The V gene's germline CDR1 is SGHRS and CDR2 YFSETQ. After removal of 2 bases from V and 5 bases from J, the junction contained 4 bases not matched to a gene. The CDR3 runs to 15 residues. The CDR3 region is CASSLRTGGNNEQFF. CDR3 nucleotides: TGCGCCAGCAGCTTAAGGACAGGGGGAAACAATGAGCAGTTCTTC.

This clone was seen more than once but under ten times. The rearrangement joins TRBV30 to TRBJ1-2; perhaps TRBD1 as D (5 bases). The V and J ends lost 3 bases and 6 bases respectively, with 20 bases between them. The CDR3 has 15 residues. Per the germline V gene, CDR1 is GTSNPN and CDR2 is SVGIG (reference sequence). The CDR3 region is CAWSPPFRAKDGYTF. CDR3 DNA sequence: TGTGCCTGGAGCCCCCCTTTCAGGGCTAAGGATGGCTACACCTTC.

The chain couples TRBV9 to TRBJ2-3, with 8 bases identical to TRBD2. Germline V CDR1 and CDR2: SGDLS, YYNGEE. J was trimmed by 7 bases and V by 0 bases; bases with no gene match: 13. The CDR3 has 17 amino acids. CDR3 amino acids: CASSVGGVAGGINTQYF. The CDR3 bases are TGTGCCAGCAGCGTAGGGGGTGTGGCGGGAGGAATAAATACGCAGTATTTT.

The rearrangement links TRBV30 to TRBJ1-1; D perhaps matches TRBD1 (5 bases). The V and J ends lost 3 bases and 6 bases respectively, with 17 bases between them. This CDR3 contains 14 residues. Germline V gene sequence: CDR1 GTSNPN, CDR2 SVGIG (reference sequence). The CDR3 sequence: CAWRVRGTWSEAFF. Written as DNA, the CDR3 is TGTGCCTGGAGGGTTCGGGGGACGTGGTCTGAAGCTTTCTTT.

CDR3 DNA: TGTGCCAGCAGCTTAGGTTATCGGGACTCCTACAATGAGCAGTTCTTC. Encoded protein: CASSLGYRDSYNEQFF. This rearrangement joins TRBV13 to TRBJ2-1, with D possibly TRBD2 on 5 matching bases. Germline V lookup: CDR1 PRHDT, CDR2 FYEKMQ (reference sequence). Trimming took 0 bases from V and 0 from J, leaving 9 bases between them. CDR3 length equals 16 residues.

J is TRBJ2-1 and V is TRBV6-1; the D gene is possibly TRBD2 (5 bases). Trimming cost V 4 bases and J 2 bases, with 9 bases left between them. The CDR3 covers 14 residues. Germline V CDR1 and CDR2: MNHNS, SASEGT. CDR3 amino acids: CASSGLAAYNEQFF. The CDR3 DNA reads TGTGCCAGCAGTGGCCTAGCAGCCTACAATGAGCAGTTCTTC.

The rearrangement links TRBV29-1 to TRBJ2-7; tentative D call: TRBD1 (6 bases). Germline CDR1 SQVTM, CDR2 ANQGSEA. The V end was cut by 5 bases, the J end by 6 bases, with 17 bases between. This CDR3 spans 13 amino acids. Here the CDR3 DNA reads TGCAGCGTTAGGGTTGCAGGGGCCGCCGAGCAGTACTTC. This encodes CSVRVAGAAEQYF.

The chain joins TRBV4-3 to TRBJ1-4, with TRBD1 as a possible D gene (6 bases). This CDR3 spans 22 amino acids. The V end was cut by 0 bases, the J end by 5 bases, with 31 bases between. CDR1 is LGHNA and CDR2 is YSLEER in the germline V gene. The CDR3 sequence is CASSQEVSRGATFASLNEKLFF. The CDR3 DNA reads TGCGCCAGCAGCCAAGAGGTGAGCAGGGGCGCTACGTTTGCGAGCTTAAATGAAAAACTGTTTTTT.

The V gene is TRBV5-6, the J gene TRBJ2-1, with D tentatively TRBD2 (6 bases). Germline V gives CDR1 SGHDT, CDR2 YYEEEE. V was cut by 3 bases and J by 5 bases, with 9 bases left in between. The CDR3 covers 13 residues. The DNA of the CDR3 is TGTGCCAGCAGCTATAGCGGAAACAATGAGCAGTTCTTC. This gives the protein CASSYSGNNEQFF. Complete variable domain (other parts from reference TRBV5-6 and TRBJ2-1): DAGVTQSPTHLIKTRGQQVTLRCSPKSGHDTVSWYQQALGQGPQFIFQYYEEEERQRGNFPDRFSGHQFPNYSSELNVNALLLGDSALYLCASSYSGNNEQFFGPGTRLTVL.